This TCR beta chain was obtained from a study of cytomegalovirus exposure and HLA in healthy donors. Study findings and constraints: The classifier, whose performance was assessed in both the original and validation cohorts, reportedly diagnosed cytomegalovirus status with high specificity and sensitivity. Three of the chains that were CMV-associated were confirmed in vitro to be specific for CMV antigens. A list of around 160 TCR beta chains associated with cytomegalovirus was given.

Repertoires were generated with immunoSEQ multiplex PCR, while TCRdb's copy carries only in-frame clones and drops some. The data hold more than 300,000 clones, with roughly 90% observed a single time. V lost 4 bases to trimming and J lost 10 bases; unmatched junction nucleotides: 4. CDR3 length: 12 residues. From germline, CDR1 is MGHDK and CDR2 SYGVNS. This clone has only one observation. The antigen remains unidentified. This receptor was obtained from a woman aged 18-29 years in good health and CMV-seronegative. What was sequenced was PBMCs. This rearrangement joins TRBV25-1 to TRBJ2-1, with TRBD1 identical over 7 bases. The CDR3 region has the DNA TGTGCCAGCAGTGCTTACAGGGGAGAGCAGTTCTTC. It is translated as CASSAYRGEQFF.